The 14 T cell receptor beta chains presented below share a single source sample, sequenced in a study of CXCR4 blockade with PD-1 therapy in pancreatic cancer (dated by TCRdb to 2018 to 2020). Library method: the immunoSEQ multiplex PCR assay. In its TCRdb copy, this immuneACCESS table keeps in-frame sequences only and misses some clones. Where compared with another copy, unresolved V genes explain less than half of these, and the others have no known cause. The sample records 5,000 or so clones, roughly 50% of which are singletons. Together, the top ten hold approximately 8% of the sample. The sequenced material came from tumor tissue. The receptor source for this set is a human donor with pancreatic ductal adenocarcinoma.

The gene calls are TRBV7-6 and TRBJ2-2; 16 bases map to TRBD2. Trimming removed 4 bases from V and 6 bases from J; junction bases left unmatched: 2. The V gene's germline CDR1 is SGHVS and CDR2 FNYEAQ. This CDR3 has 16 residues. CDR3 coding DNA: TGTGCCAGCAGCTCGGGACTAGCGGGAGGGCCCGGGGAGCTGTTTTTT. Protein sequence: CASSSGLAGGPGELFF.

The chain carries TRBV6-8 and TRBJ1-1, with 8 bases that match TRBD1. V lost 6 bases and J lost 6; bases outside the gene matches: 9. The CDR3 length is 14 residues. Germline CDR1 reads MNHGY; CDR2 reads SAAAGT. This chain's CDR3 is CASRVTGDVSEAFF. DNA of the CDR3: TGTGCCAGCAGGGTGACAGGGGATGTCTCTGAAGCTTTCTTT.

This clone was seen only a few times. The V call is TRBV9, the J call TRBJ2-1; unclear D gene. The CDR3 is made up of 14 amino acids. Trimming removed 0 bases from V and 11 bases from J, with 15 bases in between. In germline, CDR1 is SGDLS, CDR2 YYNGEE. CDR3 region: CASSVDFTYPQQFF. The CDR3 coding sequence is TGTGCCAGCAGCGTAGATTTTACGTATCCCCAGCAGTTCTTC.

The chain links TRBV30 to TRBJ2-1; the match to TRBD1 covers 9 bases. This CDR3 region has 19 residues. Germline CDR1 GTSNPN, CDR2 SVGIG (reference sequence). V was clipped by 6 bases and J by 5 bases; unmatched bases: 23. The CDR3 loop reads CACSVQTGGFMGANNEQFF. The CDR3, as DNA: TGTGCCTGCAGCGTGCAGACAGGGGGATTTATGGGGGCCAACAATGAGCAGTTCTTC.

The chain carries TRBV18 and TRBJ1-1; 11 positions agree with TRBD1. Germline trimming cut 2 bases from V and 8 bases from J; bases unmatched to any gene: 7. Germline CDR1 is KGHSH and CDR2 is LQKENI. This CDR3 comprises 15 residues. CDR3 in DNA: TGTGCCAGCTCACCAGGACAGGGGGCGGTAAGGGAAGCTTTCTTT. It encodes CASSPGQGAVREAFF.

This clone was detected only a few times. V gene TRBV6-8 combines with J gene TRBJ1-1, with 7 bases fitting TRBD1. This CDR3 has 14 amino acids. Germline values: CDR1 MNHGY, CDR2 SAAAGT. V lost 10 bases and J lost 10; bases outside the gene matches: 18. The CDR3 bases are TGTGCCACAACCGACGATAACCGACAGGGTCGAGCTTTCTTT. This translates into CATTDDNRQGRAFF.

CDR3 sequence (DNA): TGTGCCAGCTCCACAAGCGGCGTAGCTTCCTACAATGAGCAGTTCTTC. Protein product: CASSTSGVASYNEQFF. The J gene is TRBJ2-1, the V gene TRBV18, with D tentatively TRBD2 (5 bases). In germline, CDR1 is KGHSH, CDR2 LQKENI. The CDR3 loop spans 16 amino acids. Trimming left V 6 bases short and J 1 base short, with 16 bases between.

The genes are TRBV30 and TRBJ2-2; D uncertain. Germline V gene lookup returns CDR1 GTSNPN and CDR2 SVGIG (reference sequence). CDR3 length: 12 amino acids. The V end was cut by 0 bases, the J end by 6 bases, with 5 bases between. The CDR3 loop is CAWSVRAGELFF. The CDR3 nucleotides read TGTGCCTGGAGTGTACGGGCCGGGGAGCTGTTTTTT.

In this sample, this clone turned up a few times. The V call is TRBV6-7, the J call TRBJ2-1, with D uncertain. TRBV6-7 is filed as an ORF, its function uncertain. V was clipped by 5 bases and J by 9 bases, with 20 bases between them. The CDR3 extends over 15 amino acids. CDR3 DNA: TGTGCCAGCAGTGAAGATCCCCTAACATGGGGTGAGCAGTTCTTC. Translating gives CASSEDPLTWGEQFF.

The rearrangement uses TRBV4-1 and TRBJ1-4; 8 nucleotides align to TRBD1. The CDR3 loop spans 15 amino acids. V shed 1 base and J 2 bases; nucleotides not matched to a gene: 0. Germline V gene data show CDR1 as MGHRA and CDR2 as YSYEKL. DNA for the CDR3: TGCGCCAGCAGCCAAGGACAGGGGACTAATGAAAAACTGTTTTTT. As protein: CASSQGQGTNEKLFF.

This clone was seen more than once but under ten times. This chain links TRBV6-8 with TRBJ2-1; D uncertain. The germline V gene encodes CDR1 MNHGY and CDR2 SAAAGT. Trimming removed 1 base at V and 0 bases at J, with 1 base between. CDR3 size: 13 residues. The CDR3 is CASSYYSYNEQFF. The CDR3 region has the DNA TGTGCCAGCAGTTACTACTCCTACAATGAGCAGTTCTTC.

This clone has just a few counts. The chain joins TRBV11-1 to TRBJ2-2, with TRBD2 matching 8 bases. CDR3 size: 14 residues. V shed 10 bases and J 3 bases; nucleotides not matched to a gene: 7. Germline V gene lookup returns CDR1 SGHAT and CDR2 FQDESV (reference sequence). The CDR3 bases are TGTGCCACCGGGGGGGGCCGGGACACCGGGGAGCTGTTTTTT. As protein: CATGGGRDTGELFF.

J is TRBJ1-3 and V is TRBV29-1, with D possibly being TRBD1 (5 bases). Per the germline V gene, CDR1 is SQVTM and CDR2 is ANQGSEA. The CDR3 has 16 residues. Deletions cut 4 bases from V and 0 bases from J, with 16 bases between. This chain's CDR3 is CSVGDWGSPSGNTIYF. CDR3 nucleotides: TGCAGCGTTGGGGATTGGGGCAGCCCCTCTGGAAACACCATATATTTT.

The CDR3 is CSVRPGLAGVTYEQYF. The CDR3 DNA reads TGCAGCGTTAGACCGGGACTAGCGGGAGTAACCTACGAGCAGTACTTC. The chain carries TRBV29-1 and TRBJ2-7, with TRBD2 matching 14 bases. The CDR3 covers 16 residues. Germline loops: CDR1 SQVTM, CDR2 ANQGSEA. The trim removed 5 bases at V and 2 bases at J, leaving 8 bases unmatched.